These 23 T cell receptor beta chains originate from one sample sequenced in a study of CD8+ T cells in alopecia areata. Documented treatment: oral pan-JAK inhibitor, 5-10 mg twice daily. RNA, once extracted, was reverse transcribed into cDNA for use as the sequencing template. Generated by immunoSEQ multiplex PCR, the TCRdb table keeps only in-frame clones and is missing some. This table holds some 180,000 clones, roughly 50% found once. The input for sequencing was CD8+ T cells sorted from blood, taken at week 24, from a patient treated with tofacitinib. The receptors come from a human donor with alopecia areata.

The chain is built from TRBV10-3 and TRBJ2-1, with D maybe TRBD2 (5 bases). The germline CDR1 and CDR2 sequences are ENHRY and SYGVKD. CDR3 length: 11 residues. V was clipped by 7 bases and J by 7 bases, with 8 bases between them. CDR3 in DNA: TGTGCCATCATGGAGGCTAATGAGCAGTTCTTC. Protein product: CAIMEANEQFF.

The V and J genes are TRBV12-5 and TRBJ2-6; D is unclear. CDR3 length: 15 amino acids. Germline V gene lookup returns CDR1 LGHNT and CDR2 FRNRAP. The V gene lost 2 bases and the J gene lost 0 bases, with 5 bases spanning the gap. In DNA, the CDR3 is TGTGCTAGTGGTTTGAAGGGCTCTGGGGCCAACGTCCTGACTTTC. Its protein is CASGLKGSGANVLTF. Full variable domain (missing parts from reference TRBV12-5 and TRBJ2-6): DARVTQTPRHKVTEMGQEVTMRCQPILGHNTVFWYRQTMMQGLELLAYFRNRAPLDDSGMPKDRFSAEMPDATLATLKIQPSEPRDSAVYFCASGLKGSGANVLTFGAGSRLTVL.

J is TRBJ2-7 and V is TRBV4-3; a possible D gene is TRBD1 (7 bases). Germline loops: CDR1 LGHNA, CDR2 YSLEER. V shed 0 bases and J shed 5 bases, with 14 bases lying between them. There are 15 residues in the CDR3. The CDR3 DNA sequence: TGCGCCAGCAGCCAAGATCGTGGCAGGGGGGACGAGCAGTACTTC. Encoded protein: CASSQDRGRGDEQYF.

The gene calls are TRBV5-1 and TRBJ1-1; 12 bases match TRBD1. The CDR3 has 16 residues. Germline V gene data show CDR1 as SGHRS and CDR2 as YFSETQ. With V trimmed by 6 bases and J by 2 bases, 8 bases remained unmatched. CDR3 nucleotide sequence: TGCGCCAGCACGCCCAGGGGACAGGGGGCCAACACTGAAGCTTTCTTT. Translating gives CASTPRGQGANTEAFF.

This clone occurred once. The chain has TRBV30 and TRBJ1-1; the D is unclear. CDR1 and CDR2 (germline): GTSNPN, SVGIG (reference sequence). The CDR3 totals 13 residues. Trimming took off 1 base at V and 0 bases at J, with 6 bases between the two ends. The CDR3 DNA reads as TGTGCCTGGAGTGGGGTCATGAACACTGAAGCTTTCTTT. Protein: CAWSGVMNTEAFF.

The chain recombines TRBV2 with TRBJ2-2; D is ambiguous. V dropped 4 bases and J dropped 0 bases, with 15 bases sitting between them. The CDR3 consists of 17 residues. Germline V gene lookup returns CDR1 SNHLY and CDR2 FYNNEI. Here the CDR3 reads CASSGPIREANTGELFF. The CDR3 coding sequence is TGTGCCAGCAGTGGACCCATTAGGGAAGCGAACACCGGGGAGCTGTTTTTT. Complete variable domain (other parts from reference TRBV2 and TRBJ2-2): EPEVTQTPSHQVTQMGQEVILRCVPISNHLYFYWYRQILGQKVEFLVSFYNNEISEKSEIFDDQFSVERPDGSNFTLKIRSTKLEDSAMYFCASSGPIREANTGELFFGEGSRLTVL.

The chain has TRBV14 and TRBJ2-5; 12 bases agree with TRBD2. Germline V gives CDR1 SGHDN, CDR2 FVKESK. V trimming: 0 bases; J trimming: 1 base; junction bases outside the gene matches: 3. The length of the CDR3 is 17 residues. The CDR3 region has the DNA TGTGCCAGCAGCCAAGATGGGACTAGCGGGCTCCAAGAGACCCAGTACTTC. Translating it yields CASSQDGTSGLQETQYF. Together with reference TRBV14 and TRBJ2-5, the CDR3 gives the full variable domain: EAGVTQFPSHSVIEKGQTVTLRCDPISGHDNLYWYRRVMGKEIKFLLHFVKESKQDESGMPNNRFLAERTGGTYSTLKVQPAELEDSGVYFCASSQDGTSGLQETQYFGPGTRLLVL.

This clone has just one count. The chain links TRBV30 to TRBJ2-1; 8 nucleotides match TRBD2. With V trimmed by 4 bases and J by 4 bases, 3 bases remained unmatched. From germline, CDR1 is GTSNPN and CDR2 SVGIG (reference sequence). This CDR3 spans 13 amino acids. The CDR3 is CAWTSGLYNEQFF. The CDR3 DNA sequence: TGTGCCTGGACTAGCGGGCTTTACAATGAGCAGTTCTTC. Combining the CDR3 with reference TRBV30 and TRBJ2-1 gives the whole variable domain SQTIHQWPATLVQPVGSPLSLECTVEGTSNPNLYWYRQAAGRGLQLLFYSVGIGQISSEVPQNLSASRPQDRQFILSSKKLLLSDSGFYLCAWTSGLYNEQFFGPGTRLTVL.

The chain combines TRBV19 with TRBJ2-1; 8 bases agree with TRBD2. The length of the CDR3 is 14 residues. V lost 7 bases and J lost 4; bases outside the gene matches: 6. Germline V gives CDR1 LNHDA, CDR2 SQIVND (reference sequence). CDR3 amino acids: CASTAGAGYNEQFF. DNA of the CDR3: TGTGCCAGTACAGCGGGGGCCGGATACAATGAGCAGTTCTTC.

The chain has TRBV19 and TRBJ1-5; perhaps TRBD1 as D (5 bases). Germline V lookup: CDR1 LNHDA, CDR2 SQIVND (reference sequence). Trimming stripped 3 bases from V and 3 bases from J, with 12 bases between. The CDR3 runs 15 residues. CDR3 in DNA: TGTGCCAGTAGTATTCAGGACATACTCAATCAGCCCCAGCATTTT. Amino acid sequence: CASSIQDILNQPQHF. The complete variable domain, with remaining parts taken from reference TRBV19 and TRBJ1-5, reads DGGITQSPKYLFRKEGQNVTLSCEQNLNHDAMYWYRQDPGQGLRLIYYSQIVNDFQKGDIAEGYSVSREKKESFPLTVTSAQKNPTAFYLCASSIQDILNQPQHFGDGTRLSIL.

This chain connects TRBV7-9 to TRBJ1-2; 9 nucleotides line up with TRBD1. Germline lookup yields CDR1 SEHNR and CDR2 FQNEAQ (reference sequence). The J segment lost 4 bases and the V segment lost 6 bases, leaving 6 bases of the junction unmatched. The CDR3 loop spans 14 amino acids. This CDR3 reads CASSPTGGGYGYTF. The CDR3 DNA follows: TGTGCCAGCAGTCCAACAGGGGGCGGCTATGGCTACACCTTC.

This chain links TRBV5-1 with TRBJ2-7; 8 bases map to TRBD1. Germline V gives CDR1 SGHRS, CDR2 YFSETQ. Trimming took 4 bases from V and 4 from J; bases not matched to a gene: 4. This CDR3 has 13 residues. The CDR3 DNA sequence: TGCGCCAGCAGCGCCGACAGGGGTTACGAGCAGTACTTC. Its translation: CASSADRGYEQYF.

This clone was detected once. The CDR3 here is CSARIGGAAFF. The CDR3 coding sequence is TGCAGTGCTAGGATCGGGGGCGCAGCTTTCTTT. The chain is built from TRBV20-1 and TRBJ1-1, with D tentatively TRBD1 (6 bases). CDR1 is DFQATT and CDR2 is SNEGSKA in the germline V gene (reference sequence). V gave up 3 bases and J gave up 10 bases, with 12 bases separating them. This CDR3 is built from 11 residues.

J is TRBJ1-2 and V is TRBV29-1; TRBD1 matches 7 bases. The V segment lost 7 bases and the J segment 4 bases; nucleotides outside the gene matches: 15. The CDR3 sequence is 15 residues long. Germline V gene sequence: CDR1 SQVTM, CDR2 ANQGSEA. The CDR3 nucleotides are TGCAGCGCCGTCAGAAGGGACAGCCCCCCCTATGGCTACACCTTC. This encodes CSAVRRDSPPYGYTF.

V is TRBV6-1 and J is TRBJ1-1; D not certain. This CDR3 has 12 amino acids. The germline V and J ends were trimmed by 5 bases and 1 base, with 5 bases remaining between them. The germline gives CDR1 MNHNS, CDR2 SASEGT. The CDR3 protein is CASSTSNTEAFF. For the CDR3, the DNA is TGTGCCAGCAGTACCTCGAACACTGAAGCTTTCTTT.

The rearrangement links TRBV9 to TRBJ1-2; D might be TRBD1 (5 bases). Trimming took 6 bases from V and 2 from J, leaving 14 bases between them. CDR1 is SGDLS and CDR2 is YYNGEE in the germline V gene. This CDR3 is 14 amino acids long. The CDR3, as DNA: TGTGCCAGCATTCTTAGGGGCCGCAACTATGGCTACACCTTC. As protein: CASILRGRNYGYTF.

There are a few counts of this clone. The chain links TRBV19 to TRBJ1-1; D uncertain. This CDR3 spans 11 amino acids. V was pared by 6 bases and J by 8 bases, with 10 bases between. CDR1 and CDR2 from the germline V gene are LNHDA and SQIVND (reference sequence). For the CDR3, the DNA is TGTGCCAGTAGCTCAAAGAGGGAAGCTTTCTTT. As protein: CASSSKREAFF. The whole variable domain, filled in from reference TRBV19 and TRBJ1-1, reads DGGITQSPKYLFRKEGQNVTLSCEQNLNHDAMYWYRQDPGQGLRLIYYSQIVNDFQKGDIAEGYSVSREKKESFPLTVTSAQKNPTAFYLCASSSKREAFFGQGTRLTVV.

J is TRBJ2-7 and V is TRBV29-1; 8 bases agree with TRBD1. The V and J ends lost 7 bases and 3 bases, in that order; junction bases with no gene match: 5. The V gene's germline CDR1 is SQVTM and CDR2 ANQGSEA. The CDR3 length is 12 residues. CDR3 bases: TGCAGCGCTCTTGGGACAGGCTACGAGCAGTACTTC. Translating it yields CSALGTGYEQYF.

The chain is built from TRBV30 and TRBJ2-2; possible D gene TRBD1, 6 bases. The CDR3 contains 13 residues. V lost 5 bases and J 7 bases, leaving 14 bases between the germline ends. Germline V CDR1 and CDR2: GTSNPN, SVGIG (reference sequence). The CDR3 reads CAWWPGEGGELFF. CDR3 sequence (DNA): TGTGCCTGGTGGCCAGGGGAAGGCGGGGAGCTGTTTTTT.

The chain carries TRBV4-3 and TRBJ2-3, with 9 nucleotides matching TRBD2. There are 15 residues in the CDR3. Unmatched junction bases numbered 6, after V lost 1 base and J lost 7 bases. Per germline, CDR1 LGHNA and CDR2 YSLEER. The CDR3 DNA sequence: TGCGCCAGCAGCCAAGGTAGCGGGGGTCTTTATACGCAGTATTTT. Amino acid sequence: CASSQGSGGLYTQYF.

This chain joins TRBV10-1 and TRBJ1-5, with no clear D. Germline V gene lookup returns CDR1 WNHNN and CDR2 SYGVQD (reference sequence). Between the trimmed V and J ends, which lost 4 bases and 3 bases, there was a span of 4 bases. The CDR3 contains 12 residues. The CDR3 loop reads CASSGNNQPQHF. DNA for the CDR3: TGCGCCAGCAGTGGGAACAATCAGCCCCAGCATTTT.

This chain connects TRBV25-1 to TRBJ1-1; D is undetermined. V was trimmed by 1 base and J by 12 bases, leaving 12 bases between them. The CDR3 contains 12 residues. Germline loops: CDR1 MGHDK, CDR2 SYGVNS. The CDR3 sequence is CASSELGGRTFF. CDR3 nucleotide sequence: TGTGCCAGCAGTGAATTGGGAGGACGGACTTTCTTT.

The gene calls are TRBV30 and TRBJ1-1; tentatively, D is TRBD1 (5 bases). Trimming pared 3 bases from V and 3 bases from J, leaving 8 bases between. There are 12 residues in the CDR3. The germline V gene has CDR1 GTSNPN and CDR2 SVGIG (reference sequence). CDR3 nucleotide sequence: TGTGCCTGGAGCGGGGGGGACACTGAAGCTTTCTTT. Amino acid sequence: CAWSGGDTEAFF.